These 3 T cell receptor beta chains originate from one sample sequenced in a study of blood T cells in healthy people across ages. Together with a sample-barcoded 5' primer, a J-beta primer mix was included in a second PCR lasting roughly 6 to 12 cycles. TCRdb used MiXCR to reprocess the 5' RACE reads, holding one entry per CDR3 protein. Among 1.8 million or so distinct CDR3 sequences listed, 35% to 50% were seen once. Sequenced material: blood. These receptors originate from a human donor in good health.

The V call is TRBV12-5, the J call TRBJ2-1, with 7 bases aligning to TRBD1. The V gene's germline CDR1 is LGHNT and CDR2 FRNRAP. The CDR3 contains 16 residues. V lost 4 bases to trimming and J lost 7 bases; unmatched junction nucleotides: 13. The chain's CDR3 is CASGSLDRDPGNEQFF. CDR3 DNA: TGTGCTAGTGGTTCTCTCGACAGGGACCCTGGGAATGAGCAGTTCTTC.

This chain links TRBV7-8 with TRBJ2-7, with a possible D match to TRBD2 (6 bases). Trimming stripped 5 bases from V and 2 bases from J, with 16 bases between. The germline gives CDR1 SGHVS, CDR2 FQNEAQ. This CDR3 spans 15 amino acids. The CDR3 region is CASSPPQGRPYEQYF. The DNA for the CDR3 is TGTGCCAGCAGCCCCCCCCAAGGGAGGCCCTACGAGCAGTACTTC.

This clonotype was seen a few times. A read error may produce the germline difference seen at one junction end. The V and J genes are TRBV4-1 and TRBJ1-1, with D perhaps TRBD1 (6 bases). The CDR3 length is 13 residues. CDR1 is MGHRA, CDR2 YSYEKL, per germline. CDR3 sequence reads: CASSEEGGTEAFF. CDR3 coding DNA: TGCGCCAGCAGCGAAGAAGGGGGCACTGAAGCTTTCTTT.